This T cell receptor (beta chain) was profiled in a study of identical twins listed by TCRdb under 2016. For context, the study as a whole: TCR alpha and beta repertoires from monozygotic twins, unrelated adults of various ages and cord blood were deep-sequenced to test whether fetal clonotypes persist. To rule out contamination, replicate twin experiments were performed at different times with different library preparation protocols. Broader findings and caveats from the paper: Recombination models systematically underestimated out-of-frame TCR alpha sharing in monozygotic twins but agreed with sharing between unrelated individuals. Conclusions relied on cross-sectional statistical analysis, since the same donors could not be followed over many years. Invariant T cells such as MAIT and iNKT could partly confound zero-insertion analyses, although diverse VJ usage argued against such confounding for most clonotypes. Abundant cord blood beta clonotypes carried fewer insertions; young adult naive repertoires showed a weaker similar trend, while memory repertoires showed none. Excess twin sharing in beta out-of-frame sequences was weaker because fewer shared sequences lowered the signal-to-noise ratio. Compared with coincidental sharing between unrelated individuals, an excess of low generation-probability sequences was observed among out-of-frame TCR alpha sequences shared between twins.

Clipping removes 6 bases from V and 3 bases from J, with 7 as the unmatched junction base count. Its CDR3 holds 15 amino acids, cysteine through phenylalanine. The sequence is cut down to CDR3 DNA, 45 bases in frame from base 1. CDR1 MNHNS and CDR2 SASEGT are derived from the germline V gene. Only healthy Caucasian donors were included. Three pairs of female monozygotic twins, all aged 18 to 29 years, were included in the twin cohort. The RNA used for TCR libraries was isolated from peripheral blood mononuclear cells. Concerning this clonotype itself: No cognate antigen has been identified for it. No qualities accompany the bases; no much larger clone lies one base away.

Receptors were amplified or captured by 5' RACE. Sequencing took place on an Illumina HiSeq 2000. A universal primer binding site was introduced by template switching, and a unique molecular identifier was present in the final cDNA, enabling accurate counting of TCR cDNA molecules. Specific primers in the conserved constant-segment region were used to synthesize first-strand cDNA for TCR alpha and beta chains. Each cDNA library was double barcoded, with a SMART-Mk sample barcode plus Illumina barcodes, to control for contamination. TruSeq adapter sequences and Illumina sample barcodes were added in two successive PCR steps. Sequencing of the TCR alpha and beta cDNA libraries was done on the Illumina HiSeq platform using custom primers. As for the authors' bioinformatics: Unique molecular identifiers were extracted from raw reads with MiGEC, and CDR3 positions were determined with MiXCR. For each individual, recombination models were inferred using an EM algorithm with the repgenHMM and IGoR tools. The analysis of shared clonotypes was done with the tcR package in R, with sharing normalized by the product of cloneset sizes. Out-of-frame nonproductive sequences were analyzed to study raw recombination free of thymic and clonal selection effects. Using fastp at Q25 and MiXCR, TCRdb reprocessed the public reads and kept productive beta chains. Under each unique CDR3 protein, matching rows form one entry showing the most common genes and DNA. The V and J calls, along with clone size, are taken from TCRdb and not from the paper's own processing. In all, the sample holds 690,000 or so distinct CDR3 sequences, and less than 10% of those were seen once. The ten largest clones represent 0.85% to 1% of the sample.

The same sample was also studied in work on yellow fever vaccine responses in identical twins. The second paper states: The T cell response to vaccination in identical twins was reported by the authors to appear partly convergent and partly personalized. In the study, vaccine-responding T cell clones were precisely tracked in identical twins.

Source material: PBMCs. The rearrangement combines TRBV6-1 with TRBJ2-2, and TRBD1 matches 7 of the central bases. The receptor's source is a woman between 18 and 29 years old in good health. The nucleotide sequence is TGTGCCAGCAGGATGACAGGGTCCGACACCGGGGAGCTGTTTTTT. Its product reads: CASRMTGSDTGELFF.